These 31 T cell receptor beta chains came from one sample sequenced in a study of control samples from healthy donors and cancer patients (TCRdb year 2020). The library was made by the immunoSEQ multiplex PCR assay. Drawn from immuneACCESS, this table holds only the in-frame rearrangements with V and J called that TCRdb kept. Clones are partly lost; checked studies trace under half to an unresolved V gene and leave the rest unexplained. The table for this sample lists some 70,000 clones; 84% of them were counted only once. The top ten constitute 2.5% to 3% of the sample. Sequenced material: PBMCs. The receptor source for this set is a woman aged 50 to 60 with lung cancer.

This chain's CDR3 is CASSYRGTGELFF. The CDR3 bases are TGTGCCAGCAGTTACAGGGGAACCGGGGAGCTGTTTTTT. The J gene is TRBJ2-2, the V gene TRBV6-5; a possible D gene is TRBD1 (5 bases). From germline, CDR1 is MNHEY and CDR2 SVGAGI. CDR3 length: 13 residues. V shed 2 bases and J shed 5 bases, with 6 bases lying between them.

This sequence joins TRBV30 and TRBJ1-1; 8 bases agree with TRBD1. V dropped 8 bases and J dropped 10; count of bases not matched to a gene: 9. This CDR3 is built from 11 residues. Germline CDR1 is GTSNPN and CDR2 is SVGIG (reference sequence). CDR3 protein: CAGQGLSRAFF. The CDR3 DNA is TGTGCCGGACAGGGATTAAGTCGAGCTTTCTTT.

In nucleotides, the CDR3 is TGTGCCACCAGTGATAAAGGGTCGGGCTCCTACGAGCAGTACTTC. Translating gives CATSDKGSGSYEQYF. The rearrangement links TRBV24-1 to TRBJ2-7, with unresolved D. The V gene's germline CDR1 is KGHDR and CDR2 SFDVKD. The V gene lost 3 bases and the J gene lost 0 bases, with 11 bases spanning the gap. The CDR3 runs to 15 residues.

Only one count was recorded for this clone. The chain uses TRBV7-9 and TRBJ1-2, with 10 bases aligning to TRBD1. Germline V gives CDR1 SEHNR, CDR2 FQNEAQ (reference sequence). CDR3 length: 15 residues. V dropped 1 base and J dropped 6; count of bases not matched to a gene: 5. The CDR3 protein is CASSLVGQGDDGYTF. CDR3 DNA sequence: TGTGCCAGCAGCTTAGTAGGACAGGGGGATGATGGCTACACCTTC.

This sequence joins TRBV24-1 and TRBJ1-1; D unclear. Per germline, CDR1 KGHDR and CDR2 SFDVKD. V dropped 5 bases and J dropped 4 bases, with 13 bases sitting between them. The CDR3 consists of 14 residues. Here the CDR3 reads CATSAGETGTEAFF. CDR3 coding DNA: TGTGCCACCAGTGCCGGGGAAACGGGCACTGAAGCTTTCTTT.

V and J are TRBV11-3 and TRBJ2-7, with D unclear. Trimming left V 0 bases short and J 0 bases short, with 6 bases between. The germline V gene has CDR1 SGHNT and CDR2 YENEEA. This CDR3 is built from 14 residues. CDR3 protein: CASSLDIDSYEQYF. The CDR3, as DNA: TGTGCCAGCAGCTTAGACATCGACTCCTACGAGCAGTACTTC.

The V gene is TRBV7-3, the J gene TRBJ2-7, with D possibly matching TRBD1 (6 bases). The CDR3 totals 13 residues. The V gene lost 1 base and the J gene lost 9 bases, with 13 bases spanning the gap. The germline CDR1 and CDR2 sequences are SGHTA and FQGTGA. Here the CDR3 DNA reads TGTGCCAGCAGCTTAAAGGGGGAAGGTGCGCAGTACTTC. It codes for CASSLKGEGAQYF.

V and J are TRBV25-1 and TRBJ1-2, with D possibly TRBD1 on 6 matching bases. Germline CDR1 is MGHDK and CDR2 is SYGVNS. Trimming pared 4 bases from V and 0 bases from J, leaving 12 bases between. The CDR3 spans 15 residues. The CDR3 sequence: CASSGTAVPNYGYTF. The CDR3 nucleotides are TGTGCCAGCAGTGGGACAGCAGTTCCTAACTATGGCTACACCTTC.

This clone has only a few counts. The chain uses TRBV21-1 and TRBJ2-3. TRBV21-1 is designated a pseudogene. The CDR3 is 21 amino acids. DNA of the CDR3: TGTGCCAGCAGCACCACCTTCCTTGGGGGGCAGAGGGGTGAGGGCACAGATACGCAGTATTTT. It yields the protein CASSTTFLGGQRGEGTDTQYF.

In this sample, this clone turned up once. CDR3 nucleotides: TGTGCCAGCAGCTTAGATCTAAGGGCTGTGGACACTGAAGCTTTCTTT. Amino acid sequence: CASSLDLRAVDTEAFF. This chain connects TRBV11-2 to TRBJ1-1; the D is unclear. This CDR3 comprises 16 residues. Per germline, CDR1 SGHAT and CDR2 FQNNGV. V was shortened by 0 bases and J by 3 bases, with 14 bases between the two germline ends. Looking up the rest from reference TRBV11-2 and TRBJ1-1 gives the full variable domain: EAGVAQSPRYKIIEKRQSVAFWCNPISGHATLYWYQQILGQGPKLLIQFQNNGVVDDSQLPKDRFSAERLKGVDSTLKIQPAKLEDSAVYLCASSLDLRAVDTEAFFGQGTRLTVV.

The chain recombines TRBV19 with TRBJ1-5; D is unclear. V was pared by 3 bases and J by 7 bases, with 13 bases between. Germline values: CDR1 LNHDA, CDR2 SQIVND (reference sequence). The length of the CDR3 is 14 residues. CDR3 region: CASSITGIGQPQHF. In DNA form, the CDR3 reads TGTGCCAGTAGTATTACCGGGATCGGACAGCCCCAGCATTTT.

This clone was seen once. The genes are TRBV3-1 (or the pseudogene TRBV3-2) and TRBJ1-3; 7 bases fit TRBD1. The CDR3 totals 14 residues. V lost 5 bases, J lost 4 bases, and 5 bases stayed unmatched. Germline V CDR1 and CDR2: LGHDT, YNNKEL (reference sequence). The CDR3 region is CASSATGSGNTIYF. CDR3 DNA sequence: TGTGCCAGCAGCGCGACAGGGTCAGGAAACACCATATATTTT.

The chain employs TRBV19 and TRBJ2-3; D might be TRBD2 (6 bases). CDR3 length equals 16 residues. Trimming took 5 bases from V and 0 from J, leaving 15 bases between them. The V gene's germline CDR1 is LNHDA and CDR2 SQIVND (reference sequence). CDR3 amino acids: CASSRIPGDSTDTQYF. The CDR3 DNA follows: TGTGCCAGTAGTCGGATACCGGGGGACAGCACAGATACGCAGTATTTT. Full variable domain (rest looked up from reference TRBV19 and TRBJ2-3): DGGITQSPKYLFRKEGQNVTLSCEQNLNHDAMYWYRQDPGQGLRLIYYSQIVNDFQKGDIAEGYSVSREKKESFPLTVTSAQKNPTAFYLCASSRIPGDSTDTQYFGPGTRLTVL.

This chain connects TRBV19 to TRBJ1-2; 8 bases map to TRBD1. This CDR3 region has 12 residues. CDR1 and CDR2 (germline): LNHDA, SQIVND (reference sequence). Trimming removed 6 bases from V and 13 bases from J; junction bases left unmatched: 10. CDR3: CASRHGTGEPTF. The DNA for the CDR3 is TGTGCCAGTAGGCACGGGACAGGTGAACCCACCTTC.

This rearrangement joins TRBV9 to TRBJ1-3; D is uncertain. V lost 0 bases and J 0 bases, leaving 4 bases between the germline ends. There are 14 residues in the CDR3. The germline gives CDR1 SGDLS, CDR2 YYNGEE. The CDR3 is CASSVGSSGNTIYF. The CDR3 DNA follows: TGTGCCAGCAGCGTAGGATCCTCTGGAAACACCATATATTTT.

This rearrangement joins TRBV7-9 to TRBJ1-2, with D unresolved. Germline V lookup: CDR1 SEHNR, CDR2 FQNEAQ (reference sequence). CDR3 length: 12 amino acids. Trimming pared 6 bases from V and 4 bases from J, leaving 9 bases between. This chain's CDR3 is CASSPLAYGYTF. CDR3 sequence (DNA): TGTGCCAGCAGTCCACTAGCCTATGGCTACACCTTC.

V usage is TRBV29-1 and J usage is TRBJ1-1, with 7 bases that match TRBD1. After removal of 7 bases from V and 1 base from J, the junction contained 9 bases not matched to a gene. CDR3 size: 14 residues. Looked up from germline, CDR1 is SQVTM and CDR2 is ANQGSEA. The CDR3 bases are TGCAGCGCCAATGGGGGGACAGAGAACACTGAAGCTTTCTTT. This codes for CSANGGTENTEAFF.

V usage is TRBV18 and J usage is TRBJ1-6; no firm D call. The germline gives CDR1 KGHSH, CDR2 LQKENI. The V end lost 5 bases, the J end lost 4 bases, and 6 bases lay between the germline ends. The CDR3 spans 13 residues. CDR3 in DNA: TGTGCCAGCTCAGACGGTTATAATTCACCCCTCCACTTT. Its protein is CASSDGYNSPLHF.

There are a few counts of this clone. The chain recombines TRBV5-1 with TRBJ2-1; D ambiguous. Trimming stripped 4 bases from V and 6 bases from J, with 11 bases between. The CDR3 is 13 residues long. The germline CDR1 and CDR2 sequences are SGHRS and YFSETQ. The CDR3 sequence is CASSQTISNEQFF. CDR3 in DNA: TGCGCCAGCAGCCAGACAATCTCCAATGAGCAGTTCTTC.

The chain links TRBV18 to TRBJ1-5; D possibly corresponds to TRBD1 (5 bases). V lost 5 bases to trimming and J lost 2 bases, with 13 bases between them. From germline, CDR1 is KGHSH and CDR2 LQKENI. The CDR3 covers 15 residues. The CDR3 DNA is TGTGCCAGCTCAGACCAGGGTGTTGGCAATCAGCCCCAGCATTTT. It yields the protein CASSDQGVGNQPQHF.

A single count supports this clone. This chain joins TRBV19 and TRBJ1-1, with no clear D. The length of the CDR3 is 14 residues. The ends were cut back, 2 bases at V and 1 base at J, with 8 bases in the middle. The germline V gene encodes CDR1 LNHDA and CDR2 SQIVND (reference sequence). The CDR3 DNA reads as TGTGCCAGTAGTATAATAGGCGGGAACACTGAAGCTTTCTTT. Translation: CASSIIGGNTEAFF.

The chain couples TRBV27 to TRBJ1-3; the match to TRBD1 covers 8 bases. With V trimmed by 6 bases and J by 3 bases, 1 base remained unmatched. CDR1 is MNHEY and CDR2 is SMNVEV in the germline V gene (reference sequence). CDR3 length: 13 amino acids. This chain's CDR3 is CASSRGLGNTIYF. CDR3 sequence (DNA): TGTGCCAGCAGCAGGGGGCTTGGAAACACCATATATTTT.

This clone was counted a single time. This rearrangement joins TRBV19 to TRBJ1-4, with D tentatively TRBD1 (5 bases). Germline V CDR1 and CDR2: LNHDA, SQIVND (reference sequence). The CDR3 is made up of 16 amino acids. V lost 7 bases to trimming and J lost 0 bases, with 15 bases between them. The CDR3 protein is CASNRVAGPTNEKLFF. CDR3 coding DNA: TGTGCCAGTAACCGGGTTGCGGGGCCAACTAATGAAAAACTGTTTTTT.

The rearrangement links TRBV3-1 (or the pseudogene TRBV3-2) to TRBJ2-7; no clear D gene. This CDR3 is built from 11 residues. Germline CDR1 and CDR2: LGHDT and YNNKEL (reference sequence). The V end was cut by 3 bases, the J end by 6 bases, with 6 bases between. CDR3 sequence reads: CASSQLAEQYF. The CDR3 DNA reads TGTGCCAGCAGCCAGTTGGCCGAGCAGTACTTC.

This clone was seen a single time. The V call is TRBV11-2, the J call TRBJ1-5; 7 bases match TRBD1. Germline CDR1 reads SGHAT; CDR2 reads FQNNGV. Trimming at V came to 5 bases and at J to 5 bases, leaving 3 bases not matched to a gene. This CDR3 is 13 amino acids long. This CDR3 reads CASSPGTDQPQHF. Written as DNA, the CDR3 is TGTGCCAGCAGCCCGGGGACAGATCAGCCCCAGCATTTT.

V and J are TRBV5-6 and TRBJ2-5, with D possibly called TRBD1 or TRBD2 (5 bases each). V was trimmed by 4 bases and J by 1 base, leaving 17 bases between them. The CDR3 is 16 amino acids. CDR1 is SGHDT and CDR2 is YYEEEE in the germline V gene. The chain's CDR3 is CASSLGATTRQETQYF. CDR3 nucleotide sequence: TGTGCCAGCAGCCTCGGGGCCACTACACGCCAAGAGACCCAGTACTTC.

The CDR3 DNA reads as TGTGCCTCGAAAGGGGCCAGCCTTGGAAACACCATATATTTT. Residues: CASKGASLGNTIYF. The genes are TRBV19 and TRBJ1-3; weak D call: TRBD1 (5 bases). The germline gives CDR1 LNHDA, CDR2 SQIVND (reference sequence). The length of the CDR3 is 14 residues. Trimming pared 11 bases from V and 3 bases from J, leaving 17 bases between.

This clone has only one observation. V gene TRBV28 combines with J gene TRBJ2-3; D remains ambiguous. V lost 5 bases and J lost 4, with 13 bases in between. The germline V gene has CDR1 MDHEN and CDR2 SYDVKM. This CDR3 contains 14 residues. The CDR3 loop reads CASSTPLGADTQYF. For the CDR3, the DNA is TGTGCCAGCAGTACCCCCCTTGGCGCAGATACGCAGTATTTT.

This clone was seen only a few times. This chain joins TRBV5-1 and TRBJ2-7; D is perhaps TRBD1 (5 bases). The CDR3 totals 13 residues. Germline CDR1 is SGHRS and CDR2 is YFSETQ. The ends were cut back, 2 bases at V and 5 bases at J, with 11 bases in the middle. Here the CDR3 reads CASSLQVRDEQYF. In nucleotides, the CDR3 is TGCGCCAGCAGCTTACAGGTCCGGGACGAGCAGTACTTC.

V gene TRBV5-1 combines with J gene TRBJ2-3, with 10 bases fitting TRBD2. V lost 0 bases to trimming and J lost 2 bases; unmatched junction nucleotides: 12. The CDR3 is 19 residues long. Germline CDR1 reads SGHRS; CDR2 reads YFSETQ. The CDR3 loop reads CASSLGVGLAGALTDTQYF. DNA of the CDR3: TGCGCCAGCAGCTTGGGTGTAGGGCTAGCGGGGGCCCTCACAGATACGCAGTATTTT. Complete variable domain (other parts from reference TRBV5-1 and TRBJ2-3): KAGVTQTPRYLIKTRGQQVTLSCSPISGHRSVSWYQQTPGQGLQFLFEYFSETQRNKGNFPGRFSGRQFSNSRSEMNVSTLELGDSALYLCASSLGVGLAGALTDTQYFGPGTRLTVL.

The CDR3 is CSVHVGVNTEAFF. In DNA form, the CDR3 reads TGCAGCGTTCACGTGGGTGTGAACACTGAAGCTTTCTTT. The chain has TRBV29-1 and TRBJ1-1, with D unresolved. The CDR3 is 13 residues long. Trimming took 5 bases from V and 0 from J, leaving 10 bases between them. The germline V gene encodes CDR1 SQVTM and CDR2 ANQGSEA.